Following are 24 T cell receptor beta chains from one sample sequenced in a study of blood T cell repertoires in COVID-19. The table came from immunoSEQ multiplex PCR; TCRdb's copy has only in-frame clones and leaves some out. Of roughly 100,000 clones detected, about 89% appear once; the ten largest clones hold roughly 5.3%. Sequencing used peripheral blood. The receptors stem from a human donor in a cohort sampled during active COVID-19.

The chain has TRBV6-1 and TRBJ2-7; D ambiguous. Per germline, CDR1 MNHNS and CDR2 SASEGT. V was cut by 3 bases and J by 3 bases, with 3 bases left in between. CDR3 size: 11 residues. The CDR3 loop reads CASSDSYEQYF. Written as DNA, the CDR3 is TGTGCCAGCAGTGACAGCTACGAGCAGTACTTC.

This clone has a handful of counts. V and J are TRBV6-4 and TRBJ2-3, with 9 bases that match TRBD2. The CDR3 loop spans 14 amino acids. V gave up 8 bases and J gave up 7 bases; unmatched junction bases: 10. Germline lookup yields CDR1 MRHNA and CDR2 SNTAGT. The CDR3, as DNA: TGTGCCAGCGGCGGGGGGGGCCCCCTGAATACGCAGTATTTT. This sequence encodes CASGGGGPLNTQYF.

The chain carries TRBV9 and TRBJ2-5; D may be TRBD2 (6 bases). V lost 4 bases, J lost 7 bases, and 17 bases lay in between. The CDR3 is 14 amino acids. The germline V gene has CDR1 SGDLS and CDR2 YYNGEE. The CDR3 nucleotides read TGTGCCAGCAGCACCCAAGCGGGCCCAGGGACCCAGTACTTC. Its protein product is CASSTQAGPGTQYF.

This clone was found once. J is TRBJ2-7 and V is TRBV4-2; tentatively, D is TRBD1 (6 bases). This CDR3 has 14 amino acids. Trimming shortened V by 1 base and J by 2 bases, and 9 bases separated the two germline ends. Germline V lookup: CDR1 LGHNA, CDR2 YNFKEQ. The CDR3 here is CASSQVDRTYEQYF. The CDR3 DNA follows: TGTGCCAGCAGCCAAGTGGACAGAACCTACGAGCAGTACTTC.

The rearrangement joins TRBV12-3 or TRBV12-4 to TRBJ2-1; D is unresolved. This CDR3 has 13 residues. The V and J ends lost 2 bases and 4 bases respectively, with 6 bases between them. CDR3 nucleotides: TGTGCCAGCAGTTTACGAGAGTACAATGAGCAGTTCTTC. It specifies CASSLREYNEQFF.

The V and J genes are TRBV5-1 and TRBJ1-1; D unresolved. This CDR3 is built from 12 residues. Germline CDR1 reads SGHRS; CDR2 reads YFSETQ. V was cut by 0 bases and J by 7 bases, with 7 bases left in between. CDR3 nucleotide sequence: TGCGCCAGCAGCTTGGATAACTTTGAAGCTTTCTTT. Its protein is CASSLDNFEAFF.

The chain recombines TRBV27 with TRBJ1-4; D is possibly TRBD1 (5 bases). This CDR3 has 13 amino acids. From germline, CDR1 is MNHEY and CDR2 SMNVEV (reference sequence). Trimming removed 6 bases from V and 8 bases from J, with 13 bases in between. CDR3 protein: CASRPTTDEKLFF. The DNA of the CDR3 is TGTGCCAGCAGACCCACGACAGACGAAAAACTGTTTTTT.

The chain uses TRBV28 and TRBJ1-4; D uncertain. CDR1 is MDHEN, CDR2 SYDVKM, per germline. V lost 6 bases and J lost 4, with 18 bases in between. The CDR3 is 16 residues long. CDR3 bases: TGTGCCAGCAGCCAAGCCATAAGGCGGATTAATGAAAAACTGTTTTTT. Protein product: CASSQAIRRINEKLFF.

The chain is built from TRBV6-6 and TRBJ2-1; 10 bases match TRBD2. CDR1 MNHNY and CDR2 SVGAGI come from the germline V gene (reference sequence). The CDR3 is 17 residues long. The V and J ends lost 5 bases and 4 bases, in that order; junction bases with no gene match: 11. The CDR3 DNA sequence: TGTGCCAGCAGTCCTACGTTTGGACTAGCGGTTTACAATGAGCAGTTCTTC. Residues: CASSPTFGLAVYNEQFF.

J is TRBJ2-1 and V is TRBV28, with TRBD1 matching over 7 bases. The V gene end was trimmed by 3 bases and the J gene end by 1 base; junction bases not matched to a gene: 3. Germline V CDR1 and CDR2: MDHEN, SYDVKM. This CDR3 spans 15 amino acids. The CDR3 spells CASSFRGLSYNEQFF. The CDR3 region has the DNA TGTGCCAGCAGTTTTAGGGGGCTTTCCTACAATGAGCAGTTCTTC.

The gene calls are TRBV28 and TRBJ1-6; the match to TRBD1 covers 11 bases. This CDR3 spans 13 amino acids. CDR1 and CDR2 from the germline V gene are MDHEN and SYDVKM. J gave up 10 bases and V 6 bases, and 2 bases lay outside the gene matches. The CDR3 spells CASRGQGDSPLHF. As DNA, the CDR3 is TGTGCCAGCAGGGGACAGGGGGACTCACCCCTCCACTTT.

This clone was recorded only once. The J gene is TRBJ1-1, the V gene TRBV6-5; 7 bases align to TRBD1. The V gene end was trimmed by 7 bases and the J gene end by 7 bases; junction bases not matched to a gene: 12. The germline V gene has CDR1 MNHEY and CDR2 SVGAGI. This CDR3 region has 14 residues. The CDR3 DNA is TGTGCCAGCATTAAGGGGGCTGGAGCGAGTGAAGCTTTCTTT. It yields the protein CASIKGAGASEAFF.

This chain connects TRBV2 to TRBJ2-3; 11 bases are shared with TRBD2. In germline, CDR1 is SNHLY, CDR2 FYNNEI. Losses at the gene ends were 8 bases for V and 2 bases for J; bases not matched to a gene: 12. CDR3 length: 17 residues. The CDR3 sequence: CASVSTSGSWDTDTQYF. CDR3 bases: TGTGCCAGCGTATCTACTAGCGGGAGTTGGGACACAGATACGCAGTATTTT.

The DNA for the CDR3 is TGTGCCAGCAGCACGGGGGGGGGCGTTGGTTTTGATGAGCAGTTCTTC. This translates into CASSTGGGVGFDEQFF. The V call is TRBV5-4, the J call TRBJ2-1; the match to TRBD2 covers 8 bases. The trim removed 4 bases at V and 8 bases at J, leaving 14 bases unmatched. Per the germline V gene, CDR1 is SGHNT and CDR2 is YYREEE (reference sequence). The CDR3 contains 16 residues.

V usage is TRBV3-1 (or the pseudogene TRBV3-2) and J usage is TRBJ2-7, with D possibly being TRBD2 (5 bases). The CDR3 extends over 12 amino acids. The ends were cut back, 2 bases at V and 5 bases at J, with 7 bases in the middle. The germline V gene encodes CDR1 LGHDT and CDR2 YNNKEL (reference sequence). The CDR3 DNA reads as TGTGCCAGCAGCCAAACCGGGGACGAGCAGTACTTC. This sequence encodes CASSQTGDEQYF.

To note about this clone: The sample holds other DNA sequences that translate to the same CDR3. This chain connects TRBV3-1 (or the pseudogene TRBV3-2) to TRBJ2-7, with 8 bases matching TRBD1. Germline-derived CDR1 and CDR2 are LGHDT and YNNKEL (reference sequence). CDR3 length: 14 amino acids. Unmatched junction bases numbered 6, after V lost 4 bases and J lost 4 bases. CDR3 in amino acids: CASSPRTGSYEQYF. DNA of the CDR3: TGTGCCAGCAGCCCTCGGACAGGGTCTTACGAGCAGTACTTC.

This clone has a handful of counts. The V and J genes are TRBV4-1 and TRBJ1-5, with TRBD1 as a possible D gene (6 bases). This CDR3 has 14 residues. Trimming left V 0 bases short and J 6 bases short, with 9 bases between. CDR1 and CDR2 from the germline V gene are MGHRA and YSYEKL. CDR3 in amino acids: CASSQDSRGQPQHF. The CDR3 DNA reads as TGCGCCAGCAGCCAAGATTCCAGGGGTCAGCCCCAGCATTTT.

This chain links TRBV6-5 with TRBJ2-7, with 7 bases that match TRBD2. The CDR3 consists of 13 residues. Germline CDR1 reads MNHEY; CDR2 reads SVGAGI. The V and J ends lost 11 bases and 0 bases, in that order; junction bases with no gene match: 7. For the CDR3, the DNA is TGTGCCGCGGGGAGGGGAAGCTCCTACGAGCAGTACTTC. Its protein is CAAGRGSSYEQYF.

The chain links TRBV9 to TRBJ2-7; 10 bases are shared with TRBD2. With 3 bases clipped from V and 7 bases from J, the junction kept 7 bases outside the gene matches. This CDR3 is built from 14 residues. From germline, CDR1 is SGDLS and CDR2 YYNGEE. CDR3 region: CASSGTSGMGEQYF. CDR3 DNA: TGTGCCAGCAGCGGAACTAGCGGGATGGGAGAGCAGTACTTC.

The chain carries TRBV5-1 and TRBJ2-7; 9 bases map to TRBD1. CDR1 and CDR2 (germline): SGHRS, YFSETQ. The CDR3 is 14 residues long. Trimming removed 4 bases from V and 3 bases from J; junction bases left unmatched: 5. For the CDR3, the DNA is TGCGCCAGCAGCCCAACGGGACAGGGCTACGAGCAGTACTTC. Protein product: CASSPTGQGYEQYF.

V gene TRBV29-1 combines with J gene TRBJ1-2; 7 positions agree with TRBD1. Unmatched junction bases numbered 8, after V lost 5 bases and J lost 8 bases. Germline CDR1 reads SQVTM; CDR2 reads ANQGSEA. The CDR3 length is 12 residues. The chain's CDR3 is CSVTIRGEGYTF. Here the CDR3 DNA reads TGCAGCGTTACCATCAGGGGGGAGGGCTACACCTTC.

The chain uses TRBV6-2 or TRBV6-3 and TRBJ1-1; D perhaps matches TRBD1 (6 bases). CDR1 and CDR2 from the germline V gene are MNHEY and SVGEGT. The CDR3 spans 15 residues. Trimming took 5 bases from V and 1 from J, leaving 14 bases between them. The CDR3 coding sequence is TGTGCCAGCAGTCTCACAGGGTCTGAGAACACTGAAGCTTTCTTT. Translation: CASSLTGSENTEAFF.

V and J are TRBV5-8 and TRBJ1-1, with 11 nucleotides matching TRBD1. CDR1 is SGHTS, CDR2 YDEGEE, per germline. Trimming took 3 bases from V and 8 from J; bases not matched to a gene: 12. The CDR3 has 16 residues. The CDR3 DNA reads TGTGCCAGCAGCTCACGGGTAGGGACAGGGGGATCCGAAGCTTTCTTT. This encodes CASSSRVGTGGSEAFF.

The chain uses TRBV3-1 (or the pseudogene TRBV3-2) and TRBJ2-1, with a possible D match to TRBD2 (6 bases). Germline CDR1 and CDR2: LGHDT and YNNKEL (reference sequence). CDR3 size: 19 residues. The ends were cut back, 3 bases at V and 4 bases at J, with 25 bases in the middle. This chain's CDR3 is CASSHPLPLSGLKYNEQFF. CDR3 in DNA: TGTGCCAGCAGCCACCCCCTCCCCCTTAGCGGACTTAAATACAATGAGCAGTTCTTC.